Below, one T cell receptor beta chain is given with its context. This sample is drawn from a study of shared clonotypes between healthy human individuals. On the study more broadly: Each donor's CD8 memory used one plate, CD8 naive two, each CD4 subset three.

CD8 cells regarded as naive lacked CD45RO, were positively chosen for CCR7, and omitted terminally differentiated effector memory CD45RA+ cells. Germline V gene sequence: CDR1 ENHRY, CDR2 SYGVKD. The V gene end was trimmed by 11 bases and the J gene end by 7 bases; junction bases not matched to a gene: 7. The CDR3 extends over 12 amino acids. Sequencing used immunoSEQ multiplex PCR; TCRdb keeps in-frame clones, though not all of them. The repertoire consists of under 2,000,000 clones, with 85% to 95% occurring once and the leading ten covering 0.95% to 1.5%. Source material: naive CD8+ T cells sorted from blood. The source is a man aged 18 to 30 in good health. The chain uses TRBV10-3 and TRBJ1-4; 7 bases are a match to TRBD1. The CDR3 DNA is TGTGCCGCCGGGGAGGGGGCTGAAAAACTGTTTTTT. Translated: CAAGEGAEKLFF.